This T cell receptor beta chain was found in a study of immune cell composition in non-small cell lung cancer. Overall study results and limits: Clones >0.5% enriched in tumour were rarer in adenocarcinoma (about 35%) than squamous (around 75%).

Details on this clone: Its antigen is unidentified.

Trimming stripped 2 bases from V and 1 base from J, with 8 bases between. The CDR3 totals 14 residues. From germline, CDR1 is SNHLY and CDR2 FYNNEI. Produced via immunoSEQ multiplex PCR; TCRdb's table is partial and in-frame only. The top ten hold 6.5% to 8.5% of the sample, which has more than 14,000 clones, about two thirds seen once. Sequencing was carried out using lung tumor tissue. The TCR originated in a human donor with non-small cell lung cancer. The chain links TRBV2 to TRBJ2-5; D remains ambiguous. CDR3 region: CASSEILTQETQYF. As DNA, the CDR3 is TGTGCCAGCAGTGAAATCCTAACCCAAGAGACCCAGTACTTC.